The entry below gives a single TCR beta chain sequence along with its context. Its antigen remains unknown. Treatment of the sample: oral pan-JAK inhibitor, 5-10 mg twice daily. These data come from a study of CD8+ T cells in alopecia areata. General study points: Among the top 100, expanded CD8+ clones, as well as scalp clonality, were significantly decreased by tofacitinib. In blood and scalp, many expanded lesional clones persisted during tofacitinib.

This CDR3 contains 12 residues. From germline, CDR1 is MNHEY and CDR2 SVGAGI. Trimming cost V 8 bases and J 4 bases, with 11 bases left between them. RNA was isolated and reverse transcribed to cDNA, the sequencing template. Clones were sequenced by immunoSEQ multiplex PCR, and TCRdb holds only the in-frame ones, with some missing. The sample includes approximately 200,000 clones, roughly two fifths of them seen just once. The source of this sequence is a human donor with alopecia areata. V usage is TRBV6-5 and J usage is TRBJ2-5; D unresolved. The starting material was CD4+ T cells sorted from blood, obtained at roughly week 36, from a patient treated with tofacitinib. The CDR3 is CASGLRTETQYF. The CDR3 DNA follows: TGTGCCAGCGGGTTGCGAACAGAGACCCAGTACTTC.